This T cell receptor beta chain was captured by sequencing in a study of cytomegalovirus exposure and HLA in healthy donors. Study summary: Among the roughly 370 genotyped donors, approximately 81% were placed in the Caucasian-associated ancestry cluster.

Losses at the gene ends were 6 bases for V and 5 bases for J; bases not matched to a gene: 7. CDR1 and CDR2 from the germline V gene are LNHDA and SQIVND (reference sequence). The CDR3 is 15 amino acids. Whole-study findings and limits: Researchers catalogued some 160 TCR beta chains as cytomegalovirus-associated.

13 Jbeta primers and 60 Vbeta primers were used for the PCR. Measured with immunoSEQ multiplex PCR; TCRdb has only the in-frame clones, and not every one. Of more than 150,000 clones listed, 75% to 90% were seen once; the top ten hold around 1.4%. In its sample, this clone was seen a few times. The antigen remains undetermined. Material: PBMCs. The chain combines TRBV19 with TRBJ2-5, with TRBD2 matching over 12 bases. This receptor was identified in a girl aged 5-17 years in good health and CMV-seropositive. The CDR3 region is CASSETSGSFETQYF. The DNA of the CDR3 is TGTGCCAGTAGCGAGACTAGCGGGAGTTTCGAGACCCAGTACTTC.